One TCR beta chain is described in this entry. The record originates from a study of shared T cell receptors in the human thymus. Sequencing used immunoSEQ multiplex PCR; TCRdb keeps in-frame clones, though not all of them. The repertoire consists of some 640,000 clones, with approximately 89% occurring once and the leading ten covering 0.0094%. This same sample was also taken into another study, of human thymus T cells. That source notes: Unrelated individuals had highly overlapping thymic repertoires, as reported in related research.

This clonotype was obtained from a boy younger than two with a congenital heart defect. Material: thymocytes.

For the CDR3, the DNA is TGTGCCAGCAGCCGGAACAGGGGGCGGAACACCGGGGAGCTGTTTTTT. It codes for CASSRNRGRNTGELFF. The chain uses TRBV7-2 and TRBJ2-2; 9 bases line up with TRBD1. The CDR3 is 16 residues long. Trimming at V came to 5 bases and at J to 1 base, leaving 5 bases not matched to a gene. CDR1 is SGHTA, CDR2 FQGNSA, per germline.